This record covers a single T cell receptor delta chain. Germline is not matched at one junction end, which may reflect a read error. TCRdb processed the PCR reads again with the CATT caller. Here the sample spans approximately 6,000 delta-chain clones, about 8.4% being singletons. The data originate from a study of human gamma delta and Vdelta1 T cells. Germline lookup yields CDR1 TSWWSYY and CDR2 QGS. The CDR3 has 25 amino acids. The sequence was obtained from a human donor in good health. Sequenced sample: naive CD27+ Vdelta1 gamma-delta T cells from blood. The J gene is TRDJ1, the V gene TRDV1, with 9 bases matching TRDD2. The CDR3 nucleotides read TGTGCTCTTGGCGGACCTTTACGCCAGGCTACGCCAGGCCTTCCTACTCTGCTCTCCACCTATAAACTCATCTTT. Translating gives CALGGPLRQATPGLPTLLSTYKLIF.